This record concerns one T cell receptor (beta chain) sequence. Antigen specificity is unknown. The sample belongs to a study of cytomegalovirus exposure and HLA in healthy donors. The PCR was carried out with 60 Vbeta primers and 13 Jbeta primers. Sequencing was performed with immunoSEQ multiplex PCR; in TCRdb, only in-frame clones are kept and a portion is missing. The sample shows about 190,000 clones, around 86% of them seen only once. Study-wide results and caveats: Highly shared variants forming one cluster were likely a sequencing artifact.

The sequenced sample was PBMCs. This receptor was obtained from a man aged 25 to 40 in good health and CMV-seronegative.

The CDR3, as DNA: TGTGCCAGCAGCTTACGAGGGGGAGATCAGCCCCAGCATTTT. This sequence encodes CASSLRGGDQPQHF. The chain uses TRBV11-2 and TRBJ1-5; TRBD1 is a possible D gene (6 bases). Germline loops: CDR1 SGHAT, CDR2 FQNNGV. Trimming took 2 bases from V and 5 from J, leaving 10 bases between them. This CDR3 has 14 amino acids.